This record looks at one TCR beta chain sequence and its context. These data are taken from a study of blood T cell repertoires in COVID-19. The data were produced by immunoSEQ multiplex PCR, yet TCRdb's version contains in-frame clones alone and is incomplete. The table lists hundreds of thousands of clones, about 90% of them singletons. The material sequenced was PBMCs or T cells enriched from blood (not recorded which). The sequence derives from a woman between 25 and 40 years old who had recovered from COVID-19.

CDR3 sequence reads: CASGLADRGNTEAFF. The CDR3 nucleotides read TGTGCTAGTGGTTTGGCGGACAGGGGCAACACTGAAGCTTTCTTT. The gene calls are TRBV12-5 and TRBJ1-1; TRBD1 agrees at 9 bases. The V gene end was trimmed by 1 base and the J gene end by 2 bases; junction bases not matched to a gene: 2. The germline gives CDR1 LGHNT, CDR2 FRNRAP. The CDR3 has 15 amino acids. The entire variable domain, with the rest obtained from reference TRBV12-5 and TRBJ1-1, is as follows: DARVTQTPRHKVTEMGQEVTMRCQPILGHNTVFWYRQTMMQGLELLAYFRNRAPLDDSGMPKDRFSAEMPDATLATLKIQPSEPRDSAVYFCASGLADRGNTEAFFGQGTRLTVV.